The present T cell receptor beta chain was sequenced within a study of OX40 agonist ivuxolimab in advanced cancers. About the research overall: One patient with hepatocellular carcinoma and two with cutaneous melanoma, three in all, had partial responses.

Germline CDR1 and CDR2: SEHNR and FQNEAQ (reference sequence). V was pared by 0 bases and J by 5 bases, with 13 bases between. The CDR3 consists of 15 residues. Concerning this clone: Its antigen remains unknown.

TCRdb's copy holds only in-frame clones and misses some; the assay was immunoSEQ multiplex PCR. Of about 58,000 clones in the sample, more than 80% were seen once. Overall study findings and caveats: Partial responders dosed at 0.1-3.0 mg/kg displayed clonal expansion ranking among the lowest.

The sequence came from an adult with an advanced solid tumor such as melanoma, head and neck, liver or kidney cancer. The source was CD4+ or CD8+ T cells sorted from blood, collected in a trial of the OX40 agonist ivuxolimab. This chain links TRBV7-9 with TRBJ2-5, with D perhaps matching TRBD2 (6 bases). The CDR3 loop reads CASSLASGGRETQYF. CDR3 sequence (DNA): TGTGCCAGCAGCTTAGCGAGTGGAGGGCGGGAGACCCAGTACTTC.